Detailed here is one T cell receptor (beta chain). This specimen belongs to a study of blood T cell repertoires in COVID-19. Germline V gene lookup returns CDR1 SGHKS and CDR2 YYEKEE (reference sequence). V dropped 0 bases and J dropped 8; count of bases not matched to a gene: 8. The CDR3 is 15 residues long. This table comes from immunoSEQ multiplex PCR, and its TCRdb copy is limited to in-frame clones, with some not included. Among about 69,000 clones, more than 80% were seen once, and the ten largest hold 10% to 15%. Sequenced: peripheral blood. This sequence originates from a middle-aged man with COVID-19, enrolled during active disease. The chain recombines TRBV5-5 with TRBJ1-2; TRBD1 aligns across 9 bases. The CDR3 is CASSLGPPGQGGYTF. CDR3 nucleotides: TGTGCCAGCAGCTTGGGGCCACCGGGACAGGGAGGCTACACCTTC.